The rows below give T cell receptor beta chains drawn from one sample of a study of tumour-infiltrating T cells in Burkitt lymphoma. Clones were read by immunoSEQ multiplex PCR, and TCRdb kept only the in-frame ones, dropping some. Of around 5,600 clones listed, roughly 16% are singletons. Sample: tumor tissue. These receptors all stem from a human donor with diffuse large B-cell lymphoma. The CDR3 runs from the conserved cysteine through the conserved F or W. Fields, in order: CDR3 protein, CDR3 DNA, J gene, V gene, clone size, D gene. The D gene is left open where the match is weak. Clone size is stated in some rows and not others, as once, few, many or a class when expanded.

CDR3: CASSQGLAGALKEQYF
DNA: TGCGCCAGCAGCCAAGGACTAGCGGGCGCGCTAAAGGAGCAGTACTTC
J: TRBJ2-7
V: TRBV4-1
size: large
D: TRBD2

CDR3: CASRKTSRETQYF
DNA: TGTGCCAGCAGGAAGACTAGTAGGGAGACCCAGTACTTC
J: TRBJ2-5
V: TRBV28
size: few
D: -

CDR3: CASSYSASLTGELFF
DNA: TGTGCCAGCAGTTATTCGGCGTCCCTGACCGGGGAGCTGTTTTTT
J: TRBJ2-2
V: TRBV6-5
size: -
D: -

CDR3: CASSFYRAENTGELFF
DNA: TGTGCCAGCAGTTTCTACCGAGCAGAGAACACCGGGGAGCTGTTTTTT
J: TRBJ2-2
V: TRBV28
size: few
D: -

CDR3: CASRRRGSSYEQYF
DNA: TGTGCCAGTAGGAGGAGGGGGAGCTCCTACGAGCAGTACTTC
J: TRBJ2-7
V: TRBV19
size: few
D: -

CDR3: CASSSVPNTEAFF
DNA: TGTGCCAGCAGTTCAGTACCGAACACTGAAGCTTTCTTT
J: TRBJ1-1
V: TRBV6-1
size: few
D: -

CDR3: CASSFGGEQFF
DNA: TGTGCCAGCAGCTTTGGGGGTGAGCAGTTCTTC
J: TRBJ2-1
V: TRBV5-4
size: few
D: -

CDR3: CASSFQVTTEAFF
DNA: TGTGCCAGCAGTTTTCAGGTCACCACTGAAGCTTTCTTT
J: TRBJ1-1
V: TRBV27
size: -
D: -

CDR3: CASSLDRYNEQFF
DNA: TGTGCCAGCAGCTTAGACAGGTACAATGAGCAGTTCTTC
J: TRBJ2-1
V: TRBV11-3
size: -
D: -

CDR3: CASSESRTGPLVSYNEQFF
DNA: TGCGCCAGCAGTGAGTCAAGGACAGGACCGCTAGTCTCCTACAATGAGCAGTTCTTC
J: TRBJ2-1
V: TRBV10-1
size: few
D: TRBD1

CDR3: CSAESGTSTDTQYF
DNA: TGCAGCGCCGAATCCGGGACTTCAACAGATACGCAGTATTTT
J: TRBJ2-3
V: TRBV29-1
size: -
D: -

CDR3: CAISESDPDDYNEQFF
DNA: TGTGCCATCAGTGAGTCTGACCCCGACGACTACAATGAGCAGTTCTTC
J: TRBJ2-1
V: TRBV10-3
size: -
D: -

CDR3: CAWSGAGPQPQHF
DNA: TGTGCCTGGAGTGGGGCAGGTCCTCAGCCCCAGCATTTT
J: TRBJ1-5
V: TRBV30
size: -
D: -

CDR3: CASSSGLAADTQYF
DNA: TGCGCCAGCAGCTCGGGACTAGCGGCAGATACGCAGTATTTT
J: TRBJ2-3
V: TRBV5-1
size: -
D: TRBD2

CDR3: CASSSRSLAGGNTEAFF
DNA: TGTGCCAGCAGCTCTAGATCTCTGGCAGGGGGAAACACTGAAGCTTTCTTT
J: TRBJ1-1
V: TRBV7-2
size: -
D: TRBD1

CDR3: CASSLASDYEQYF
DNA: TGCGCCAGCAGCTTGGCATCAGACTACGAGCAGTACTTC
J: TRBJ2-7
V: TRBV5-1
size: -
D: -

CDR3: CASSLGTSQETQYF
DNA: TGTGCCAGCAGCTTGGGGACTAGCCAAGAGACCCAGTACTTC
J: TRBJ2-5
V: TRBV5-6
size: -
D: TRBD2

CDR3: CASSPHGPNTGELFF
DNA: TGTGCCAGCAGCCCCCACGGACCGAACACCGGGGAGCTGTTTTTT
J: TRBJ2-2
V: TRBV7-2
size: -
D: -

CDR3: CASSDRSDTQYF
DNA: TGCGCCAGCAGTGACAGGAGCGATACGCAGTATTTT
J: TRBJ2-3
V: TRBV10-1
size: few
D: -

CDR3: CASSLGDRANTGELFF
DNA: TGTGCCAGCAGTTTAGGGGACAGGGCGAACACCGGGGAGCTGTTTTTT
J: TRBJ2-2
V: TRBV27
size: few
D: TRBD1

CDR3: CASSLYRVPGANVLTF
DNA: TGTGCCAGCAGTTTATATCGCGTTCCTGGGGCCAACGTCCTGACTTTC
J: TRBJ2-6
V: TRBV28
size: -
D: -

CDR3: CASSLLGPNDPYGYTF
DNA: TGTGCCAGCAGCTTGTTGGGTCCGAACGACCCTTATGGCTACACCTTC
J: TRBJ1-2
V: TRBV5-4
size: -
D: -

CDR3: CASSRTSGRRGTQYF
DNA: TGTGCCAGTAGTAGGACTAGCGGGAGGAGGGGGACCCAGTACTTC
J: TRBJ2-5
V: TRBV19
size: few
D: TRBD2

CDR3: CASSLTAGASYEQYF
DNA: TGTGCCAGCAGCTTGACAGCGGGAGCCTCCTACGAGCAGTACTTC
J: TRBJ2-7
V: TRBV5-4
size: -
D: TRBD2

CDR3: CAISEYRDRGYEQYF
DNA: TGTGCCATCAGTGAGTACCGGGACAGGGGTTACGAGCAGTACTTC
J: TRBJ2-7
V: TRBV10-3
size: medium-sized
D: TRBD1

CDR3: CASSPGMASENTIYF
DNA: TGCGCCAGCAGCCCCGGGATGGCCTCTGAAAACACCATATATTTT
J: TRBJ1-3
V: TRBV5-1
size: few
D: -

CDR3: CASSLTDAYEQYF
DNA: TGTGCCAGCAGCTTGACAGATGCCTACGAGCAGTACTTC
J: TRBJ2-7
V: TRBV7-3
size: -
D: -

CDR3: CASSEVAGGTSPYNEQFF
DNA: TGTGCCAGCAGTGAGGTAGCGGGAGGGACGTCGCCCTACAATGAGCAGTTCTTC
J: TRBJ2-1
V: TRBV2
size: few
D: TRBD2

CDR3: CASSLDAASYQPQHF
DNA: TGCGCCAGCAGCTTGGACGCTGCTAGCTATCAGCCCCAGCATTTT
J: TRBJ1-5
V: TRBV5-1
size: few
D: -

CDR3: CASSVGRTGVSNQPQHF
DNA: TGTGCCAGCAGCGTAGGCCGAACAGGGGTGAGCAATCAGCCCCAGCATTTT
J: TRBJ1-5
V: TRBV9
size: few
D: TRBD1

CDR3: CASQKGQRNEKLFF
DNA: TGCGCCAGCCAGAAGGGACAGCGAAATGAAAAACTGTTTTTT
J: TRBJ1-4
V: TRBV4-1
size: few
D: TRBD1

CDR3: CASSSALGSYYEQYF
DNA: TGTGCCAGCAGCTCGGCCCTTGGGAGTTACTACGAGCAGTACTTC
J: TRBJ2-7
V: TRBV11-2
size: -
D: -

CDR3: CASSSLGIQETQYF
DNA: TGTGCCAGCAGCTCTTTAGGGATCCAAGAGACCCAGTACTTC
J: TRBJ2-5
V: TRBV13
size: few
D: -

CDR3: CATSRGLRDYEQYF
DNA: TGTGCCACCAGCAGGGGACTAAGGGACTACGAGCAGTACTTC
J: TRBJ2-7
V: TRBV15
size: -
D: TRBD2

CDR3: CASKEGTDTQYF
DNA: TGTGCCAGTAAGGAAGGCACAGATACGCAGTATTTT
J: TRBJ2-3
V: TRBV19
size: few
D: -

CDR3: CSVARDLNTEAFF
DNA: TGCAGCGTTGCCCGAGATTTGAACACTGAAGCTTTCTTT
J: TRBJ1-1
V: TRBV29-1
size: -
D: -

CDR3: CASSSAGRQQETQYF
DNA: TGCGCCAGCAGCTCCGCCGGACGGCAACAAGAGACCCAGTACTTC
J: TRBJ2-5
V: TRBV5-1
size: few
D: -

CDR3: CAISADRAGEKLFF
DNA: TGTGCCATCAGCGCTGACAGGGCAGGGGAAAAACTGTTTTTT
J: TRBJ1-4
V: TRBV10-3
size: few
D: TRBD1

CDR3: CAWSLGGGETQYF
DNA: TGTGCCTGGAGTCTTGGGGGAGGGGAGACCCAGTACTTC
J: TRBJ2-5
V: TRBV30
size: -
D: TRBD2

CDR3: CASSQAGAYEQYF
DNA: TGTGCCAGCAGCCAAGCGGGAGCCTACGAGCAGTACTTC
J: TRBJ2-7
V: TRBV4-2
size: -
D: -

CDR3: CAIRKGIEDTQYF
DNA: TGTGCCATTCGAAAGGGGATTGAAGATACGCAGTATTTT
J: TRBJ2-3
V: TRBV10-3
size: few
D: -

CDR3: CASSVAARPTGELFF
DNA: TGTGCCAGCAGCGTAGCTGCCAGGCCGACCGGGGAGCTGTTTTTT
J: TRBJ2-2
V: TRBV9
size: few
D: -

CDR3: CATSTGDRAVDSNQPQHF
DNA: TGTGCCACCAGCACTGGGGACAGGGCTGTAGATAGCAATCAGCCCCAGCATTTT
J: TRBJ1-5
V: TRBV15
size: few
D: TRBD1

CDR3: CASSFSAISGSYNEQFF
DNA: TGTGCCAGCAGCTTCTCGGCTATTAGCGGCTCCTACAATGAGCAGTTCTTC
J: TRBJ2-1
V: TRBV7-9
size: -
D: -

CDR3: CAWEVEMNTEAFF
DNA: TGTGCCTGGGAGGTCGAGATGAACACTGAAGCTTTCTTT
J: TRBJ1-1
V: TRBV30
size: few
D: -

CDR3: CASSVLLDRHPSNQPQHF
DNA: TGTGCCAGCAGTGTCCTGCTGGACAGGCACCCTAGCAATCAGCCCCAGCATTTT
J: TRBJ1-5
V: TRBV6-1
size: -
D: TRBD1

CDR3: CASSQGGGNQPQHF
DNA: TGTGCCAGTAGTCAGGGGGGGGGTAATCAGCCCCAGCATTTT
J: TRBJ1-5
V: TRBV19
size: -
D: TRBD1

CDR3: CASSLGASARQETQYF
DNA: TGTGCCAGCAGCTTAGGCGCTAGCGCAAGACAAGAGACCCAGTACTTC
J: TRBJ2-5
V: TRBV7-8
size: few
D: -

CDR3: CASSWSGSAYEQYF
DNA: TGTGCCAGCAGCTGGAGCGGGAGTGCATACGAGCAGTACTTC
J: TRBJ2-7
V: TRBV7-2
size: -
D: TRBD2

CDR3: CASSPLGLSTDTQYF
DNA: TGCGCCAGCAGCCCTTTGGGGCTCAGCACAGATACGCAGTATTTT
J: TRBJ2-3
V: TRBV4-1
size: -
D: -

CDR3: CSVGSAGANVLTF
DNA: TGCAGCGTTGGGTCCGCTGGGGCCAACGTCCTGACTTTC
J: TRBJ2-6
V: TRBV29-1
size: -
D: -

CDR3: CASSLETDQPQHF
DNA: TGTGCCAGCAGCTTAGAGACGGATCAGCCCCAGCATTTT
J: TRBJ1-5
V: TRBV7-2
size: -
D: -

CDR3: CASSYSATEAFF
DNA: TGTGCCAGCAGTTACTCGGCGACTGAAGCTTTCTTT
J: TRBJ1-1
V: TRBV6-6
size: -
D: -

CDR3: CASSTSGRLGDTQYF
DNA: TGCGCCAGCAGCACGAGCGGGAGATTAGGAGATACGCAGTATTTT
J: TRBJ2-3
V: TRBV5-1
size: few
D: TRBD2

CDR3: CASRYPGTGEAFF
DNA: TGTGCCAGCAGGTACCCTGGCACGGGGGAAGCTTTCTTT
J: TRBJ1-1
V: TRBV6-5
size: few
D: -

CDR3: CASSPIVGTGSYEQYF
DNA: TGTGCCAGCAGTCCCATTGTGGGGACGGGCTCCTACGAGCAGTACTTC
J: TRBJ2-7
V: TRBV4-2
size: -
D: -

CDR3: CASSEDTLENTIYF
DNA: TGTGCCAGCAGTGAAGACACCTTGGAAAACACCATATATTTT
J: TRBJ1-3
V: TRBV6-1
size: -
D: -

CDR3: CASRPNKRGRMGQFF
DNA: TGTGCCAGCAGGCCAAATAAACGGGGCAGGATGGGGCAGTTCTTC
J: TRBJ2-1
V: TRBV27
size: few
D: -

CDR3: CASRRLAGGGPDTQYF
DNA: TGTGCCAGCAGGAGACTAGCGGGAGGGGGGCCAGATACGCAGTATTTT
J: TRBJ2-3
V: TRBV2
size: few
D: TRBD2

CDR3: CASSVGERGWYYNEQFF
DNA: TGTGCCAGCAGCGTAGGCGAGCGGGGCTGGTACTACAATGAGCAGTTCTTC
J: TRBJ2-1
V: TRBV9
size: few
D: TRBD2